This T cell receptor beta chain appears in the sequencing data of a study of blood T cell repertoires in COVID-19. Looking at the study overall: The samples span acute and convalescent COVID-19 from the United States, Italy and Spain.

After removal of 6 bases from V and 2 bases from J, the junction contained 7 bases not matched to a gene. The CDR3 sequence is 14 residues long. Germline V gene data show CDR1 as LNHDA and CDR2 as SQIVND (reference sequence). The repertoire was sequenced with immunoSEQ multiplex PCR; TCRdb's copy has only in-frame clones and lacks some. The sample shows approximately 250,000 clones, roughly 84% of them seen only once. Sequenced input: peripheral blood. The chain carries TRBV19 and TRBJ2-7, with 7 bases identical to TRBD1. This receptor was obtained from a woman aged 35 to 49 who had recovered from COVID-19. This CDR3 reads CASSGQVWTYEQYF. DNA of the CDR3: TGTGCCAGTAGCGGACAGGTTTGGACCTACGAGCAGTACTTC.